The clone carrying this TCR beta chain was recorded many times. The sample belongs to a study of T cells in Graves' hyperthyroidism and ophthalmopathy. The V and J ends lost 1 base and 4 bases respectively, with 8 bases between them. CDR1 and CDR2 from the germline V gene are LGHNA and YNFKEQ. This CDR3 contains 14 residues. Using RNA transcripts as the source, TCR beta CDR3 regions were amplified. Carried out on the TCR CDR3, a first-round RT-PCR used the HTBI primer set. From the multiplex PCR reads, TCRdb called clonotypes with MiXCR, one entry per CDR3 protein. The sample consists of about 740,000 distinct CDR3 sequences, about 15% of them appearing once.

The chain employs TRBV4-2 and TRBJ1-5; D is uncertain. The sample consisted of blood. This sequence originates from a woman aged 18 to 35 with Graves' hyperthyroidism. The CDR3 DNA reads TGTGCCAGCAGCCAAGCAAGGCAGAATCAGCCCCAGCATTTT. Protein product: CASSQARQNQPQHF.